This entry describes one T cell receptor (beta chain). Its target is unknown. This entry belongs to a study of read filtering for tumor transcriptome and immune sequencing. Study at large: Transcriptome libraries were built from DNase-treated RNA. Study-wide points: Dropping single-read clonotypes raised IR-seq and RNA-seq shared-clonotype correlation.

From approximately 430 ng of RNA, a library with molecular barcoded alpha/delta and beta/gamma adaptors was made. TCRdb reprocessed the reads via MiXCR and lists one record per CDR3 protein. The table includes approximately 150,000 distinct CDR3 sequences, roughly 13% detected once. The source is a donor aged 40 or over with multiple myeloma. Material for sequencing was a population of CD138-negative cells sorted from bone marrow.

CDR3 nucleotide sequence: TGTGCCACCAGCGAAGACATAAACTATGGCTACACCTTC. Translating it yields CATSEDINYGYTF. V gene TRBV24-1 combines with J gene TRBJ1-2; D gene ambiguous. Germline V lookup: CDR1 KGHDR, CDR2 SFDVKD. The V and J ends lost 7 bases and 2 bases respectively, with 10 bases between them. This CDR3 comprises 13 residues.